The sequence of this T cell receptor beta chain was determined in a study of regulatory T cells in long-lasting Graves disease. The CDR3 is 15 residues long. Germline CDR1 is SGHTA and CDR2 is FQGNSA. V lost 3 bases, J lost 4 bases, and 5 bases stayed unmatched. Time point given: persistent/refractory GD, antithyroid drugs over 5 years with positive TRAb. PBMC-derived RNA was used for the TCR library. With iRepertoire HTBI primers and Arm-PCR of CDR3 regions, TCR beta libraries were built. TCRdb analysed the multiplex PCR reads with MiXCR anew, one entry per CDR3 protein. The sample has roughly 450,000 distinct CDR3 sequences; around 20% are singletons. Study-wide points: TCR diversity was lower in persistent than newly diagnosed Graves' disease. Among samples with persistent disease, TRBV28, TRBJ1-2 and TRBJ2-5 were favored.

This clonotype was detected many times. Its cognate antigen is unknown. This chain connects TRBV7-2 to TRBJ1-2; 10 bases line up with TRBD1. The sample in question was peripheral blood mononuclear cells (PBMCs), obtained when the disease was refractory, from a patient treated with antithyroid drugs. The sequence came from a female donor with Graves disease. CDR3 DNA: TGTGCCAGCAGCTTGGACAGGGGGTCCCCCTATGGCTACACCTTC. Its protein product is CASSLDRGSPYGYTF.